This record covers a single TCR beta chain. This clone was picked up a small number of times. Its antigen remains undetermined. No qualities accompany the bases; no much larger clone lies one base away. The source of the sample is a study of shared clonotypes between healthy human individuals (dated by TCRdb to the early 2020s). Background on the whole study: Two women and a few men aged 18 to 49 years were included in the cohort. Per donor, leukapheresis produced somewhere between about 0.8 and 9 billion PBMCs. Blood TCR repertoires of four to six healthy adults were deeply sequenced to estimate repertoire size and the extent of clonotype sharing between individuals. For each donor, three plates each were used for CD4 naive and CD4 memory, two plates were used for CD8 naive, and one plate was used for CD8 memory. To increase sequencing depth and limit assay-specific biases, different laboratories used diverse techniques to prepare libraries and sequence TCR repertoires. Beyond this particular receptor, the publication reports: When several donors were compared, the shared fraction of clonotypes was roughly 5% for naive CD4, 3.5% to 4% for naive CD8, 2% to 2.5% for memory CD4, and less than 0.5% for memory CD8. Pairwise subsampling indicated that sequencing depth was expected to affect the degree of clonotype sharing among donors. Incomplete sequencing was indicated by rarefaction of sorted-subset datasets, despite the large sequencing depth. Compared with non-shared clonotypes, the clonotypes found in all four sorted-subset donors had higher generation probabilities. The small number of donors limited the genetic and exposure-history diversity represented. Sampling was restricted to blood, and TCR repertoires in tissue are likely to differ from TCR repertoires in blood. Estimated clonotype richness was generally larger for naive than for memory subsets.

Using the deep immunoSEQ assay, multiplex PCR amplified TCR CDR3 regions from genomic DNA. Genomic DNA extracted from each cell subset was distributed evenly over all wells of several immunoSEQ 96-well plates, and each plate served as one replicate. Each replicate PCR for sorted subsets received about 210 ng genomic DNA, equal to about 30,000 T cell genomes. Purified libraries were quantified with a Qubit 3.0 fluorometer, sized on a Bioanalyzer 2100, and re-quantified with the KAPA Library Quantification kit. Each immunoSEQ 96-well plate was sequenced on its own single-read 150-cycle Illumina NextSeq 550 flow cell. In the source study's methods: The immunoSEQ output contained only junctional sequences without quality scores, so filtering could not match that applied to full-length reads. To assign V/J genes and CDR3, sequences were annotated using PyIR, a Python wrapper for IgBLAST v1.9, with IMGT germline references. Any read was removed if the V/J assignment was weak (E-value above 1e-6), the CDR3 was missing, or the read contained stop codons, out-of-frame junctions, or ambiguous translated residues. V3J clonotypes were defined as sequences sharing an identical inferred V gene, J gene, and CDR3 amino acid sequence. To compute the percentage overlap between repertoires, the number of shared unique clonotypes was divided by the size of the smaller repertoire. Richness of each repertoire was evaluated using RTK rarefaction, the Chao1 estimator, and Recon v2.1 estimates of unobserved clonotypes. Generation probabilities were computed with OLGA for all TCRbeta clonotypes obtained by the gDNA method from several donors. TCRdb limited this immuneACCESS table to in-frame rearrangements with V and J called. A share of clones is missing; checked studies link under half to unresolved V genes, and the rest is unexplained. That table furnishes V, J and clone size, whereas the DNA furnished D and trimming. This sample gives approximately 100,000 clones in total; 68% of them show up just once. 24% of the sample is held by the ten biggest clonotypes.

V and J are truncated by 5 bases and 7 bases respectively, leaving an intervening sequence of 18 bases. The CDR3 starts with the cysteine, ends with the phenylalanine, and has 13 residues. The read is trimmed to its CDR3 DNA, 39 bases read in frame from base 1. CDR1 and CDR2 (GTSNPN, SVGIG) derive from the germline V gene (reference sequence). The donors were healthy, HIV-negative adults with no recently reported acute infections or vaccinations. Every donor was a Caucasian adult residing in Nashville, Tennessee, USA. The CD8 memory samples were a combination of magnetically selected CD45RO+ cells and CCR7-negative CD45RA+ effector memory (TemRA) cells. Blood was collected by leukapheresis, and PBMCs were isolated by Ficoll-Histopaque density gradient centrifugation and then cryopreserved in liquid nitrogen vapor phase. Purity and quantity of every magnetically sorted T cell population were checked by analytical flow cytometry. From each sorted fraction, genomic DNA was isolated and quantified by UV absorbance on a Nanodrop 2000c.

The source of this sequence is a woman aged 25 to 39 in good health. The sequence is built from TRBV30 and TRBJ2-7, with the D gene uncertain. Material for sequencing was memory CD8+ T cells sorted from blood. The intended sense of this specimen's cell subset or site label: CD45RO+ cells pooled with CCR7-negative TemRA cells. The bases are TGTGCCTGGTCCCACTCCGGACCTCCTGAGCAGTACTTC. Translated, it reads CAWSHSGPPEQYF. With the portions outside the CDR3 filled from the reference TRBV30 and TRBJ2-7 genes, the complete variable region becomes SQTIHQWPATLVQPVGSPLSLECTVEGTSNPNLYWYRQAAGRGLQLLFYSVGIGQISSEVPQNLSASRPQDRQFILSSKKLLLSDSGFYLCAWSHSGPPEQYFGPGTRLTVT.